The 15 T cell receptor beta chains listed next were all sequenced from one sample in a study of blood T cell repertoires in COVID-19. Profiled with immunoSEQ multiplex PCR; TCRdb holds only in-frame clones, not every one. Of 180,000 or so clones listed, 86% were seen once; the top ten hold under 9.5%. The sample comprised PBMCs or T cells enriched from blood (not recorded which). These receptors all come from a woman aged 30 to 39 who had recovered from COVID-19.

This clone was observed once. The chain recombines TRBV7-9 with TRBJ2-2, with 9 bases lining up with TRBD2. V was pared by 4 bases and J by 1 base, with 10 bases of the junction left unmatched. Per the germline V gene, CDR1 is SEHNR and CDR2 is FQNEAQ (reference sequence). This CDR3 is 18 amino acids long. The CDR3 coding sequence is TGTGCCAGCAGCTCTTCTGTCTGGCGGGAGGGGAACACCGGGGAGCTGTTTTTT. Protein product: CASSSSVWREGNTGELFF.

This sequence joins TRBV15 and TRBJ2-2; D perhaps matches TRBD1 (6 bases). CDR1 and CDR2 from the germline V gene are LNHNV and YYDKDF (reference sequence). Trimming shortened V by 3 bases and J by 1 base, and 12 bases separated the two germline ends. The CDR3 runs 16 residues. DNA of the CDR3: TGTGCCACCAGCAGCGAAAGGACAGAGAACACCGGGGAGCTGTTTTTT. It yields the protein CATSSERTENTGELFF. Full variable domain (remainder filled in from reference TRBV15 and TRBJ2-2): DAMVIQNPRYQVTQFGKPVTLSCSQTLNHNVMYWYQQKSSQAPKLLFHYYDKDFNNEADTPDNFQSRRPNTSFCFLDIRSPGLGDTAMYLCATSSERTENTGELFFGEGSRLTVL.

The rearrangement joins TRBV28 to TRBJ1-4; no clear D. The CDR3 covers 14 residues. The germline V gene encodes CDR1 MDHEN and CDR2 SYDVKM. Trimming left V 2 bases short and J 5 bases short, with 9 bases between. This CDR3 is CASSLTDSNEKLFF. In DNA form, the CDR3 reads TGTGCCAGCAGTTTAACGGACTCCAATGAAAAACTGTTTTTT.

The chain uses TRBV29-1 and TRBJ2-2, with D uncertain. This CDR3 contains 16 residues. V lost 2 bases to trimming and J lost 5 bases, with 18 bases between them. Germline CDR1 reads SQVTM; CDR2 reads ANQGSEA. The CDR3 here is CSVEFIGRFSTGELFF. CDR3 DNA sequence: TGCAGCGTTGAATTTATAGGCAGGTTTTCTACCGGGGAGCTGTTTTTT.

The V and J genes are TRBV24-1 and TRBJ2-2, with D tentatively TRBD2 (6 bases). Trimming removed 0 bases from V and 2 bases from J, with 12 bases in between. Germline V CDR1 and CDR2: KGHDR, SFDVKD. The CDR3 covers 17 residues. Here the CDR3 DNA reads TGTGCCACCAGTGATTTGCGTGCGGGGATAAACACCGGGGAGCTGTTTTTT. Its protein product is CATSDLRAGINTGELFF.

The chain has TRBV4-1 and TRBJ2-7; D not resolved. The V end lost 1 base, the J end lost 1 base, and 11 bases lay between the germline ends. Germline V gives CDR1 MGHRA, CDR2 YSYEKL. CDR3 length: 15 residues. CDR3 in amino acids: CASSQVLSQSYEQYF. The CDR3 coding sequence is TGCGCCAGCAGCCAAGTTCTTTCCCAGTCCTACGAGCAGTACTTC.

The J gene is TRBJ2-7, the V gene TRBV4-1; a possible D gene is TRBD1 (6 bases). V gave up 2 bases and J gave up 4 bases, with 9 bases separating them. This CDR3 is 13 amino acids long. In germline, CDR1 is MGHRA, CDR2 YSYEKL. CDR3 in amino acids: CASSQIQGYEQYF. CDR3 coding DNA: TGCGCCAGCAGCCAAATACAGGGATACGAGCAGTACTTC.

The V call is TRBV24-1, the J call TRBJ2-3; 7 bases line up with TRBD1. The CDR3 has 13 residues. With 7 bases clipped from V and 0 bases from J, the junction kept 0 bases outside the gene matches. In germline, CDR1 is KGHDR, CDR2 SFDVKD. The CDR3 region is CATRQGSTDTQYF. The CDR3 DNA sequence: TGTGCCACCAGACAGGGGAGCACAGATACGCAGTATTTT.

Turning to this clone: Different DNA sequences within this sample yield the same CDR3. The CDR3 DNA sequence: TGCGCCAGCAGCTCAGACAGGGGTTCCTACGAGCAGTACTTC. This encodes CASSSDRGSYEQYF. The chain combines TRBV5-1 with TRBJ2-7; 8 nucleotides agree with TRBD1. The V and J ends lost 3 bases and 1 base, in that order; junction bases with no gene match: 3. Germline V gives CDR1 SGHRS, CDR2 YFSETQ. The CDR3 loop spans 14 amino acids.

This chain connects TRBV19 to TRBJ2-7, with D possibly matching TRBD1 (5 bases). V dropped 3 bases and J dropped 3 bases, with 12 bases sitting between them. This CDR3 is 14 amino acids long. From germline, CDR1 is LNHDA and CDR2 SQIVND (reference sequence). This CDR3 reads CASSIGLGDYEQYF. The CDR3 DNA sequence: TGTGCCAGTAGTATCGGGTTAGGGGACTACGAGCAGTACTTC.

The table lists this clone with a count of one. DNA of the CDR3: TGTGCCAGCTCGGACGGAGGACCGGGAGAGCAGTACTTC. Amino acids: CASSDGGPGEQYF. This sequence joins TRBV9 and TRBJ2-7, with TRBD2 as a possible D gene (5 bases). The germline V and J ends were trimmed by 7 bases and 7 bases, with 18 bases remaining between them. Per germline, CDR1 SGDLS and CDR2 YYNGEE. The CDR3 runs 13 residues.

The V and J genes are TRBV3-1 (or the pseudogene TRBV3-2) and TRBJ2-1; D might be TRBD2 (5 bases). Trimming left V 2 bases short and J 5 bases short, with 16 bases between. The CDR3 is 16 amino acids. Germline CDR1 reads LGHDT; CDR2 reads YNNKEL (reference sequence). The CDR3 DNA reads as TGTGCCAGCAGCCAACTCTCGGGAAGGACCCACAATGAGCAGTTCTTC. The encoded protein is CASSQLSGRTHNEQFF.

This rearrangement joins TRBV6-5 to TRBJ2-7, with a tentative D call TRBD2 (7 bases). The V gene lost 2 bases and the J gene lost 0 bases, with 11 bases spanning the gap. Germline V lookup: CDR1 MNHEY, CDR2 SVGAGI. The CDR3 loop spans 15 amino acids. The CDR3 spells CASSYGGGGSYEQYF. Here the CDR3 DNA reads TGTGCCAGCAGTTACGGGGGAGGGGGCTCCTACGAGCAGTACTTC.

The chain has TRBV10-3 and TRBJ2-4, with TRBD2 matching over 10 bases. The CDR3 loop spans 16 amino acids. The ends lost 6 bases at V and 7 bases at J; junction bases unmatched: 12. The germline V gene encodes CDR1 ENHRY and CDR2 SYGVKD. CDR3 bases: TGTGCCATCAGCGAACTAGCGGGAAACGATTTGAACATTCAGTACTTC. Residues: CAISELAGNDLNIQYF.

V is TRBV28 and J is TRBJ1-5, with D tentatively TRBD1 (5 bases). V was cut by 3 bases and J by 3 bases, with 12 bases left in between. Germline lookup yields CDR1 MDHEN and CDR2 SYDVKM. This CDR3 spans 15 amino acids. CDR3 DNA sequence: TGTGCCAGCAGTTTTATGGGGGGGGACAATCAGCCCCAGCATTTT. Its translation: CASSFMGGDNQPQHF.